The present T cell receptor (beta chain) was sequenced within a study of T cell responses to AZD1222 COVID-19 vaccine. About the research overall: Doses given second, at about 4 or about 12 weeks, were pooled. Study findings and constraints: Females made up more of the donors, who were largely white British, and clonal diversity may have come out too low. Reportedly, nearly half of unique spike TCRs recognized epitopes outside B.1.351/B.1.1.7 mutations.

The CDR3 has 15 amino acids. Germline lookup yields CDR1 MNHNS and CDR2 SASEGT. The V and J ends lost 2 bases and 4 bases, in that order; junction bases with no gene match: 7. This clone was seen more than once but under ten times. The target antigen is unknown. Libraries were prepared by immunoSEQ multiplex PCR; TCRdb keeps only in-frame clonotypes and omits some of them. This sample carries 110,000 to 150,000 clones, roughly 89% of them seen once, and the ten largest clones take over 1.5%. The sequence derives from an adult in good health. The V gene is TRBV6-1, the J gene TRBJ1-2, with TRBD1 matching over 7 bases. The sequencing used peripheral blood, collected on day 0 of AZD1222 vaccination. The CDR3 coding sequence is TGTGCCAGCAGTGAAAACAGGGGAAGGAGCTATGGCTACACCTTC. It specifies CASSENRGRSYGYTF.